The clone carrying this T cell receptor (beta chain) was recorded at least ten times. Its antigen is unidentified. Patients counted as stable if ophthalmopathy did not develop within 18 months. Fresh 10 ml peripheral blood yielded PBMCs. TCR beta CDR3 sequences were amplified from RNA transcripts. TCR CDR3 regions were first amplified by RT-PCR with HTBI primers. Via MiXCR, TCRdb re-called the multiplex PCR reads, giving one row per CDR3 protein. The data contain around 300,000 distinct CDR3 sequences, approximately 13% of them singletons. The sample belongs to a study of T cells in Graves' hyperthyroidism and ophthalmopathy. About the research overall: At the time of initial diagnosis and before any treatment, peripheral blood was collected.

General study results and limits: The authors' 13 V-J model separated ophthalmopathy from stable hyperthyroidism.

There are 15 residues in the CDR3. Trimming left V 0 bases short and J 7 bases short, with 14 bases between. Germline V gives CDR1 KGHDR, CDR2 SFDVKD. The clonotype was recovered from a woman in her twenties or thirties with Graves' hyperthyroidism. The genes are TRBV24-1 and TRBJ1-1; D is unresolved. Source material: blood. The CDR3 sequence is CATSDLFRGRFEAFF. CDR3 DNA: TGTGCCACCAGTGATTTGTTTCGAGGCAGGTTTGAAGCTTTCTTT.